The 8 T cell receptor beta chains given below trace back to one sample, sequenced in a study of cytotoxic CD8 clonotypes in ibrutinib-treated CLL. The protocol was immunoSEQ multiplex PCR, while the TCRdb copy is restricted to in-frame clones and leaves out a portion. The sample has tens of thousands of clones, 86% seen once. The source material was PBMCs, sampled before ibrutinib treatment. Receptor source: a human donor with chronic lymphocytic leukemia.

The chain employs TRBV7-8 and TRBJ1-5, with 9 positions matching TRBD1. The J segment lost 6 bases and the V segment lost 5 bases, leaving 11 bases of the junction unmatched. The CDR3 has 16 residues. The germline V gene encodes CDR1 SGHVS and CDR2 FQNEAQ. The CDR3 loop reads CASSGRQGVISQPQHF. For the CDR3, the DNA is TGTGCCAGCAGCGGGCGACAGGGGGTTATCAGTCAGCCCCAGCATTTT.

The chain couples TRBV2 to TRBJ2-1; D is tentatively TRBD1 or TRBD2 (5 bases each). V lost 7 bases and J 2 bases, leaving 9 bases between the germline ends. CDR3 length: 13 amino acids. Germline lookup yields CDR1 SNHLY and CDR2 FYNNEI. As DNA, the CDR3 is TGTGCCAGCATTGGGACGGCCTACAATGAGCAGTTCTTC. Its protein product is CASIGTAYNEQFF.

This clone was counted a few times. The chain employs TRBV9 and TRBJ1-3; 7 nucleotides agree with TRBD1. Trimming removed 6 bases from V and 3 bases from J; junction bases left unmatched: 12. The CDR3 is made up of 16 amino acids. CDR1 is SGDLS, CDR2 YYNGEE, per germline. The CDR3: CASNKGGAEDGNTIYF. CDR3 nucleotide sequence: TGTGCCAGCAATAAAGGGGGCGCCGAGGATGGAAACACCATATATTTT.

The V gene is TRBV5-1, the J gene TRBJ2-1; 8 bases are shared with TRBD2. V lost 7 bases and J lost 6; bases outside the gene matches: 12. There are 15 residues in the CDR3. From germline, CDR1 is SGHRS and CDR2 YFSETQ. The DNA of the CDR3 is TGCGCCAGCCAAACGGGAGGGCAAGGTCGCAATGAGCAGTTCTTC. Protein product: CASQTGGQGRNEQFF.

This clone has more than one count but fewer than ten. This chain connects TRBV7-3 to TRBJ2-7; TRBD1 aligns across 8 bases. V lost 5 bases, J lost 3 bases, and 9 bases stayed unmatched. The CDR3 has 15 residues. Per the germline V gene, CDR1 is SGHTA and CDR2 is FQGTGA. The CDR3 spells CASSPPQGGFYEQYF. In DNA, the CDR3 is TGTGCCAGCAGCCCGCCACAGGGGGGATTCTACGAGCAGTACTTC. Together with reference TRBV7-3 and TRBJ2-7, the CDR3 gives the full variable domain: GAGVSQTPSNKVTEKGKYVELRCDPISGHTALYWYRQSLGQGPEFLIYFQGTGAADDSGLPNDRFFAVRPEGSVSTLKIQRTERGDSAVYLCASSPPQGGFYEQYFGPGTRLTVT.

In the case of this clone: Different DNA sequences within this sample yield the same CDR3. J is TRBJ2-7 and V is TRBV5-1, with 10 bases lining up with TRBD1. CDR1 is SGHRS, CDR2 YFSETQ, per germline. CDR3 length equals 13 residues. The junction had 0 bases not matched to a gene; V was cut back by 5 bases and J by 1 base. This CDR3 is CASRGQGSYEQYF. The DNA for the CDR3 is TGCGCCAGCAGGGGACAGGGGTCCTACGAGCAGTACTTC.

This clone was seen a single time. J is TRBJ1-1 and V is TRBV4-3, with 8 bases identical to TRBD1. CDR3 length equals 15 residues. The V and J ends lost 3 bases and 5 bases, in that order; junction bases with no gene match: 8. Per germline, CDR1 LGHNA and CDR2 YSLEER. As DNA, the CDR3 is TGCGCCAGCAGCCAGATGCAGGGGGCCGGAACTGAAGCTTTCTTT. It is translated as CASSQMQGAGTEAFF.

V usage is TRBV28 and J usage is TRBJ2-5; 11 bases fit TRBD2. The germline V gene has CDR1 MDHEN and CDR2 SYDVKM. The J segment lost 1 base and the V segment lost 5 bases, leaving 9 bases of the junction unmatched. The CDR3 is 17 amino acids. This CDR3 is CASSAYLGLAGQETQYF. For the CDR3, the DNA is TGTGCCAGCAGTGCCTACCTTGGACTAGCGGGCCAAGAGACCCAGTACTTC.